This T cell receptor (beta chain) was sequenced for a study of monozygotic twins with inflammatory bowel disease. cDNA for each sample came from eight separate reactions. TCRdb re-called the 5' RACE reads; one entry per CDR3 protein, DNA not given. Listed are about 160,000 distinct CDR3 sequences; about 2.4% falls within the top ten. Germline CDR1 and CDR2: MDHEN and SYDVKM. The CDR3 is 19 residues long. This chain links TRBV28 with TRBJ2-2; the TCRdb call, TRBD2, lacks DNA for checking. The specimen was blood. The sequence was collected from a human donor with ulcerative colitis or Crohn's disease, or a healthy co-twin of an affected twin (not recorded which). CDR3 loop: CASSTGTSGTTMNTGELFF.